What follows describes a single T cell receptor (beta chain). Its antigen is not known. This sample is part of a study of response to subunit inactivated influenza vaccine. General study points: Authors suggested few new T cells are recruited by each seasonal influenza vaccination.

CDR1 and CDR2 from the germline V gene are LGHDT and YNNKEL (reference sequence). After removal of 5 bases from V and 7 bases from J, the junction contained 13 bases not matched to a gene. The CDR3 sequence is 15 residues long. TCRdb reprocessed the RT-PCR reads with MiXCR, giving one entry per CDR3 protein. The sample shows roughly 520,000 distinct CDR3 sequences, around 25% of them seen only once. This clonotype was sampled from a man aged 45-65 years who received an inactivated influenza vaccine. Material: CD4+ T cells sorted from PBMCs, obtained 5 days after vaccination. The V and J genes are TRBV3-1 and TRBJ2-7, with TRBD2 identical over 8 bases. CDR3 nucleotides: TGTGCCAGCAGCAAAGTTGCCGGGAGGGCGATTGAGCAGTACTTC. Translation gives CASSKVAGRAIEQYF.